This TCR beta chain comes out of a study of cytomegalovirus exposure and HLA in healthy donors. Notes on the study in general: Most TCR sequences were rare, but some public TCRs occurred in many donors. Roughly uniform depth of sequencing across donors was assumed in presence/absence analyses. Reportedly, a later analysis found an Asian-associated ancestry cluster had fewer N-insertions than the approximately 670-donor mean. Earlier analysis looked at TCR beta V segments, and most were productive about 87% or about 30% of the time.

In its sample, this clone was seen once. Its antigen is unidentified. Germline CDR1 and CDR2: SGHDN and FVKESK. Unmatched junction bases numbered 8, after V lost 5 bases and J lost 4 bases. The CDR3 covers 15 residues. With 60 Vbeta and 13 Jbeta primers, the PCR was carried out. The assay was immunoSEQ multiplex PCR, and TCRdb's table has in-frame clones only and misses some. The repertoire holds roughly 130,000 clones, with approximately 80% as singletons. Sequenced input: PBMCs. This sequence originates from a woman under 30 in good health and CMV-seropositive. The chain couples TRBV14 to TRBJ1-2, with TRBD1 matching over 9 bases. CDR3 nucleotides: TGTGCCAGCAGCATACAGGGGGCGCGTAGCTATGGCTACACCTTC. Translated, it gives CASSIQGARSYGYTF.